Below are 24 T cell receptor beta chains sequenced from a single sample in a study of shared clonotypes between healthy human individuals. Some clones are missing from TCRdb's copy, which holds only in-frame ones; the method was immunoSEQ multiplex PCR. Of roughly 1,600,000 clones listed, less than 99% are singletons. The sample comprised naive CD4+ T cells sorted from blood. Subset of the sample: CD45RA+ positively selected. The receptors derive from a man aged 25-45 years in good health.

The gene calls are TRBV6-6 and TRBJ2-5; 8 bases map to TRBD2. This CDR3 has 12 amino acids. With 8 bases clipped from V and 5 bases from J, the junction kept 4 bases outside the gene matches. Looked up from germline, CDR1 is MNHNY and CDR2 is SVGAGI (reference sequence). The CDR3 here is CASRTSWETQYF. The CDR3 DNA is TGTGCCAGCCGGACTAGCTGGGAGACCCAGTACTTC.

The chain recombines TRBV7-9 with TRBJ2-1; D tentatively reads TRBD1 or TRBD2 (5 bases each). The CDR3 covers 14 residues. The V end lost 10 bases, the J end lost 4 bases, and 17 bases lay between the germline ends. Germline lookup yields CDR1 SEHNR and CDR2 FQNEAQ (reference sequence). The CDR3 protein is CATTRDQAYNEQFF. The CDR3 DNA reads TGTGCCACCACGAGGGACCAAGCTTACAATGAGCAGTTCTTC.

The chain uses TRBV18 and TRBJ2-2, with no clear D. This CDR3 region has 13 residues. Germline CDR1 KGHSH, CDR2 LQKENI. V was pared by 6 bases and J by 1 base, with 6 bases between. CDR3: CASSEQNTGELFF. As DNA, the CDR3 is TGTGCCAGCTCGGAACAGAACACCGGGGAGCTGTTTTTT.

The chain recombines TRBV10-1 with TRBJ2-7; tentative D call: TRBD1 (6 bases). CDR1 WNHNN and CDR2 SYGVQD come from the germline V gene (reference sequence). The CDR3 runs 13 residues. The V end lost 3 bases, the J end lost 6 bases, and 12 bases lay between the germline ends. The CDR3 DNA reads TGCGCCAGCAGTGAACAGGGTTGGGGCGAGCAGTACTTC. Residues: CASSEQGWGEQYF.

On this clone: Other DNA sequences in this sample translate to the same CDR3. V usage is TRBV20-1 and J usage is TRBJ2-1; D gene ambiguous. Germline-derived CDR1 and CDR2 are DFQATT and SNEGSKA (reference sequence). V was pared by 4 bases and J by 7 bases, with 5 bases between. This CDR3 is built from 10 residues. CDR3 bases: TGCAGTGCTATCGGAAATGAGCAGTTCTTC. Its translation is CSAIGNEQFF.

As to this clone: At one boundary the junction diverges from the germline segment, which might be a read error. This chain links TRBV30 with TRBJ1-3, with a possible D match to TRBD1 (6 bases). This CDR3 region has 13 residues. CDR1 and CDR2 from the germline V gene are GTSNPN and SVGIG (reference sequence). DNA for the CDR3: TGTGCCTGGAGCCTATCGACTGGCGGGGGCGGAAATTTT. Encoded protein: CAWSLSTGGGGNF.

The chain links TRBV7-9 to TRBJ2-7; D tentatively fits TRBD1 or TRBD2 (5 bases each). The V gene lost 4 bases and the J gene lost 0 bases, with 13 bases spanning the gap. The CDR3 is made up of 15 amino acids. The germline gives CDR1 SEHNR, CDR2 FQNEAQ (reference sequence). This CDR3 reads CASSSGTPSSYEQYF. The DNA of the CDR3 is TGTGCCAGCAGCTCCGGGACGCCGAGCTCCTACGAGCAGTACTTC. Using reference TRBV7-9 and TRBJ2-7 for the parts outside the CDR3, the full variable domain is DTGVSQNPRHKITKRGQNVTFRCDPISEHNRLYWYRQTLGQGPEFLTYFQNEAQLEKSRLLSDRFSAERPKGSFSTLEIQRTEQGDSAMYLCASSSGTPSSYEQYFGPGTRLTVT.

This chain joins TRBV27 and TRBJ2-7; possibly TRBD1 or TRBD2 for D (6 bases each). The CDR3 has 16 amino acids. Trimming shortened V by 5 bases and J by 5 bases, and 22 bases separated the two germline ends. Per the germline V gene, CDR1 is MNHEY and CDR2 is SMNVEV (reference sequence). This chain's CDR3 is CASSPGLGGLPNEQYF. The CDR3 nucleotides read TGTGCCAGCAGTCCGGGCCTAGGGGGGCTGCCCAACGAGCAGTACTTC.

The chain recombines TRBV2 with TRBJ1-4, with D uncertain. Per germline, CDR1 SNHLY and CDR2 FYNNEI. This CDR3 has 15 residues. V lost 4 bases, J lost 1 base, and 10 bases lay in between. CDR3 residues: CASSGPQGTNEKLFF. The DNA of the CDR3 is TGTGCCAGCAGTGGCCCCCAAGGAACTAATGAAAAACTGTTTTTT.

The chain links TRBV2 to TRBJ1-1; D is undetermined. CDR1 is SNHLY and CDR2 is FYNNEI in the germline V gene. The CDR3 sequence is 15 residues long. Between the trimmed V and J ends, which lost 2 bases and 0 bases, there was a span of 10 bases. The CDR3 reads CASSEYTSMNTEAFF. The CDR3 nucleotides read TGTGCCAGCAGTGAATATACCAGCATGAACACTGAAGCTTTCTTT.

The sample holds one count of this clone. V and J are TRBV2 and TRBJ2-5; D may correspond to TRBD1 or TRBD2 (6 bases each). The germline V gene encodes CDR1 SNHLY and CDR2 FYNNEI. The CDR3 runs 14 residues. V dropped 3 bases and J dropped 1 base, with 9 bases sitting between them. CDR3 residues: CASSEGGFQETQYF. In DNA, the CDR3 is TGTGCCAGCAGTGAGGGGGGCTTCCAAGAGACCCAGTACTTC.

The chain recombines TRBV13 with TRBJ2-7, with D perhaps TRBD2 (5 bases). Germline CDR1 reads PRHDT; CDR2 reads FYEKMQ (reference sequence). The CDR3 is 11 residues long. Trimming shortened V by 6 bases and J by 9 bases, and 12 bases separated the two germline ends. CDR3 bases: TGTGCCAGCAGTCTCGGTGGAGGGCAGTACTTC. This gives the protein CASSLGGGQYF.

This chain links TRBV9 with TRBJ2-7, with D tentatively TRBD1 or TRBD2 (6 bases each). Germline lookup yields CDR1 SGDLS and CDR2 YYNGEE. The CDR3 contains 17 residues. Trimming stripped 2 bases from V and 0 bases from J, with 18 bases between. CDR3 amino acids: CASSVSEGGTASYEQYF. The CDR3 DNA reads TGTGCCAGCAGCGTTTCGGAAGGGGGGACTGCCTCCTACGAGCAGTACTTC.

The V gene is TRBV9, the J gene TRBJ2-1; 14 bases are a match to TRBD2. The CDR3 runs to 15 residues. Germline V gives CDR1 SGDLS, CDR2 YYNGEE. V gave up 3 bases and J gave up 4 bases; unmatched junction bases: 0. The CDR3 DNA reads as TGTGCCAGCAGCGGGACTAGCGGGAGGTACAATGAGCAGTTCTTC. Its protein is CASSGTSGRYNEQFF.

The V and J genes are TRBV4-1 and TRBJ2-7; TRBD1 matches at 7 bases. V gave up 4 bases and J gave up 5 bases; unmatched junction bases: 8. CDR3 size: 14 residues. Germline CDR1 MGHRA, CDR2 YSYEKL. The CDR3 reads CASSPENRGHEQYF. The CDR3 DNA reads as TGCGCCAGCAGCCCTGAAAACAGGGGCCACGAGCAGTACTTC.

The V and J genes are TRBV5-1 and TRBJ2-1; D is tentatively TRBD1 or TRBD2 (5 bases each). Germline loops: CDR1 SGHRS, CDR2 YFSETQ. With 10 bases removed from V and 6 bases from J, the gap between germline ends came to 26 bases. The CDR3 has 16 residues. CDR3 loop: CAAPPPPRLGANEQFF. The CDR3 nucleotides are TGCGCCGCCCCCCCTCCGCCGAGACTCGGGGCCAATGAGCAGTTCTTC.

The chain recombines TRBV27 with TRBJ2-6, with TRBD2 identical over 7 bases. From germline, CDR1 is MNHEY and CDR2 SMNVEV (reference sequence). J gave up 4 bases and V 3 bases, and 3 bases lay outside the gene matches. The CDR3 is 15 amino acids. In DNA form, the CDR3 reads TGTGCCAGCAGTTTGCGGGGGAACGGGGCCAACGTCCTGACTTTC. It codes for CASSLRGNGANVLTF.

This chain connects TRBV5-1 to TRBJ1-3, with 9 bases that match TRBD1. The CDR3 has 15 amino acids. Germline CDR1 and CDR2: SGHRS and YFSETQ. V trimming: 1 base; J trimming: 5 bases; junction bases outside the gene matches: 4. CDR3: CASSLSGQGRNTIYF. CDR3 bases: TGCGCCAGCAGCTTGAGCGGACAGGGGCGAAACACCATATATTTT.

The rearrangement joins TRBV7-9 to TRBJ1-5; 8 bases line up with TRBD1. The CDR3 loop spans 15 amino acids. V lost 5 bases to trimming and J lost 4 bases; unmatched junction nucleotides: 7. Germline loops: CDR1 SEHNR, CDR2 FQNEAQ (reference sequence). CDR3 loop: CASSRQGRTNQPQHF. The CDR3 DNA reads TGTGCCAGCAGCAGACAGGGGCGTACTAATCAGCCCCAGCATTTT.

The chain combines TRBV5-1 with TRBJ1-3; D gene uncertain. Trimming stripped 4 bases from V and 0 bases from J, with 17 bases between. CDR3 length: 17 residues. CDR1 is SGHRS and CDR2 is YFSETQ in the germline V gene. CDR3 coding DNA: TGCGCCAGCAGCACGGGATGGGAGGCTCGCTCTGGAAACACCATATATTTT. It specifies CASSTGWEARSGNTIYF.

This rearrangement joins TRBV2 to TRBJ2-5; 8 bases map to TRBD2. Germline V CDR1 and CDR2: SNHLY, FYNNEI. This CDR3 is built from 15 residues. Losses at the gene ends were 5 bases for V and 1 base for J; bases not matched to a gene: 6. DNA of the CDR3: TGTGCCAGCAGTCCCCTAGCGGGTTTCCAAGAGACCCAGTACTTC. Amino acid sequence: CASSPLAGFQETQYF.

To note about this clone: This CDR3 is also generated by other DNA sequences in the sample. The gene calls are TRBV5-1 and TRBJ2-3; possibly TRBD1 for D (6 bases). The CDR3 spans 14 residues. V lost 2 bases and J 0 bases, leaving 7 bases between the germline ends. The germline V gene has CDR1 SGHRS and CDR2 YFSETQ. The CDR3 nucleotides are TGCGCCAGCAGCTTAGGGGGTAGCACAGATACGCAGTATTTT. Protein: CASSLGGSTDTQYF.

The chain recombines TRBV25-1 with TRBJ2-1; TRBD2 is a possible D gene (6 bases). There are 12 residues in the CDR3. The germline V gene has CDR1 MGHDK and CDR2 SYGVNS. V was shortened by 6 bases and J by 12 bases, with 15 bases between the two germline ends. CDR3 sequence (DNA): TGTGCCAGCAGGTCAGGACTATCCATGCAGTTCTTC. Translation: CASRSGLSMQFF.

This clone was picked up one time. The chain uses TRBV9 and TRBJ2-3, with 12 bases aligning to TRBD2. The germline gives CDR1 SGDLS, CDR2 YYNGEE. Trimming at V came to 2 bases and at J to 3 bases, leaving 4 bases not matched to a gene. The CDR3 covers 16 residues. The CDR3 bases are TGTGCCAGCAGCGTTTCCGGGACTAGCGGGACAGATACGCAGTATTTT. It yields the protein CASSVSGTSGTDTQYF.